Listed below are T cell receptor beta chains from one sample, sequenced in a study of cytomegalovirus exposure and HLA in healthy donors. The repertoire was sequenced with immunoSEQ multiplex PCR; TCRdb's copy has only in-frame clones and lacks some. The sample holds 150,000 to 200,000 clones, 65% to 70% seen once. The sequencing sample was made of PBMCs. The receptors were gathered from a woman younger than 35 in good health and CMV-seropositive. CDR3s include the opening cysteine and the closing phenylalanine or tryptophan. The D gene is left open where the match is weak. Clone size, where shown, is once, few, many, or a class for clones that have expanded.

NA,TRBJ2-3,TRBV11-2,NA,CASSPDSNTDTQYF,TGTGCCAGCAGCCCAGACAGCAACACAGATACGCAGTATTTT
NA,TRBJ2-3,TRBV19,NA,CASSLWGLPKPDTQYF,TGTGCCAGTAGCCTTTGGGGCCTCCCAAAACCAGATACGCAGTATTTT
few,TRBJ1-6,TRBV5-6,NA,CASSLSSGTTNNSPLHF,TGTGCCAGCAGCTTGTCCTCCGGGACAACTAATAATTCACCCCTCCACTTT
NA,TRBJ1-1,TRBV7-9,NA,CASIGWKGTEAFF,TGTGCCAGCATCGGTTGGAAGGGGACTGAAGCTTTCTTT
NA,TRBJ1-1,TRBV10-3,NA,CAIRKTGSNTEAFF,TGTGCCATCAGAAAAACAGGGTCGAACACTGAAGCTTTCTTT
NA,TRBJ2-7,TRBV5-1,TRBD2,CASSELAGGSYEQYF,TGCGCCAGCAGCGAGCTAGCGGGGGGCTCCTACGAGCAGTACTTC
few,TRBJ2-7,TRBV27,NA,CASRSITYPEQYF,TGTGCCAGCAGGTCCATCACGTACCCCGAGCAGTACTTC
NA,TRBJ2-4,TRBV19,TRBD2,CASSIYTSGTTLAKNIQYF,TGTGCCAGTAGTATTTATACTAGCGGGACGACTTTAGCCAAAAACATTCAGTACTTC
NA,TRBJ2-1,TRBV5-1,TRBD2,CASSPERGGMDEQFF,TGCGCCAGCAGCCCTGAGCGGGGGGGCATGGATGAGCAGTTCTTC
NA,TRBJ2-7,TRBV7-9,TRBD1,CASSLEGQLSYEQYF,TGTGCCAGCAGCTTAGAGGGACAGTTATCCTACGAGCAGTACTTC
NA,TRBJ1-2,TRBV7-9,NA,CASSRRQDQANYGYTF,TGTGCCAGCAGCCGTCGACAGGACCAAGCTAACTATGGCTACACCTTC
NA,TRBJ2-7,TRBV7-8,TRBD2,CASSSGGRTLEQHF,TGTGCCAGCAGCTCGGGAGGAAGGACCCTCGAGCAGCACTTC
NA,TRBJ1-6,TRBV7-9,NA,CASSPSPDSSYNSPLHF,TGTGCCAGCAGCCCCTCCCCGGACAGCTCCTATAATTCCCCCCTCCACTTT
NA,TRBJ1-5,TRBV2,NA,CASGRAGDQPQHF,TGTGCCAGCGGGAGGGCTGGGGATCAGCCCCAGCATTTT
NA,TRBJ2-3,TRBV27,TRBD2,CASSIRAGGLWDTQYF,TGTGCCAGCAGTATACGAGCGGGGGGTCTTTGGGATACGCAGTATTTT
NA,TRBJ2-1,TRBV5-6,NA,CASSFVDYREFF,TGTGCCAGCAGCTTTGTGGACTACAGAGAGTTCTTC
few,TRBJ2-2,TRBV5-8,TRBD2,CASSFHRTSGNTGELFF,TGTGCCAGCAGCTTCCACCGGACTAGCGGGAACACCGGGGAGCTGTTTTTT
NA,TRBJ2-1,TRBV28,TRBD2,CASSLGTSQYNEQFF,TGTGCCAGCAGCCTCGGGACTAGCCAATACAATGAGCAGTTCTTC
NA,TRBJ1-2,TRBV6-1,TRBD1,CASSDGQGAGYGYTF,TGTGCCAGCAGTGACGGACAGGGGGCCGGCTATGGCTACACCTTC
NA,TRBJ2-7,TRBV18,NA,CASSPPRGTYEQYF,TGTGCCAGCTCACCACCAAGGGGGACCTACGAGCAGTACTTC
NA,TRBJ1-5,TRBV30,TRBD1,CAWRAGQGFNQPQHF,TGTGCCTGGAGGGCGGGACAGGGATTCAATCAGCCCCAGCATTTT
NA,TRBJ2-3,TRBV5-6,NA,CASSLGRSGTDTQYF,TGTGCCAGCAGCTTGGGACGGAGCGGCACAGATACGCAGTATTTT
NA,TRBJ1-2,TRBV7-2,NA,CASSLGTGPSYGYTF,TGTGCCAGCAGCTTAGGCACAGGCCCGTCCTATGGCTACACCTTC
NA,TRBJ1-4,TRBV9,TRBD1,CASSVGVQQGQGGKLFF,TGTGCCAGCAGCGTAGGGGTCCAACAGGGACAGGGAGGAAAACTGTTTTTT
few,TRBJ1-1,TRBV28,NA,CASRDIMNTEAFF,TGTGCCAGCAGGGACATAATGAACACTGAAGCTTTCTTT
once,TRBJ2-1,TRBV14,TRBD2,CASSRPGGGSEQFF,TGTGCCAGCAGCCGCCCCGGGGGGGGAAGTGAGCAGTTCTTC
NA,TRBJ2-7,TRBV19,TRBD2,CASSIGLAGGHSSYEQYF,TGTGCCAGTAGTATCGGACTAGCGGGAGGCCATAGCTCCTACGAGCAGTACTTC
NA,TRBJ2-3,TRBV6-6,NA,CASRHTSTDTQYF,TGTGCCAGCAGACATACCTCCACAGATACGCAGTATTTT
NA,TRBJ2-5,TRBV28,NA,CASSLLSGQQETQYF,TGTGCCAGCAGTTTACTTTCCGGACAGCAAGAGACCCAGTACTTC
few,TRBJ1-2,TRBV29-1,TRBD1,CSVERQGASGYTF,TGCAGCGTTGAAAGGCAGGGGGCCTCTGGCTACACCTTC
NA,TRBJ2-3,TRBV27,NA,CASSLLERTDTQYF,TGTGCCAGCAGCCTTCTAGAGCGCACAGATACGCAGTATTTT
few,TRBJ2-4,TRBV30,NA,CAWSLGGGGNIQYF,TGTGCCTGGTCCCTAGGAGGGGGGGGAAACATTCAGTACTTC
NA,TRBJ1-3,TRBV30,TRBD1,CAWSVKRQGAKRAGNTIYF,TGTGCCTGGAGTGTAAAAAGACAGGGGGCGAAACGAGCTGGAAACACCATATATTTT
NA,TRBJ2-3,TRBV7-9,NA,CASSLVPRAWDTQYF,TGTGCCAGCAGCTTAGTCCCACGAGCTTGGGATACGCAGTATTTT
NA,TRBJ2-2,TRBV5-1,NA,CASSLVTGEGTGELFF,TGCGCCAGCAGCTTAGTAACGGGAGAGGGCACCGGGGAGCTGTTTTTT